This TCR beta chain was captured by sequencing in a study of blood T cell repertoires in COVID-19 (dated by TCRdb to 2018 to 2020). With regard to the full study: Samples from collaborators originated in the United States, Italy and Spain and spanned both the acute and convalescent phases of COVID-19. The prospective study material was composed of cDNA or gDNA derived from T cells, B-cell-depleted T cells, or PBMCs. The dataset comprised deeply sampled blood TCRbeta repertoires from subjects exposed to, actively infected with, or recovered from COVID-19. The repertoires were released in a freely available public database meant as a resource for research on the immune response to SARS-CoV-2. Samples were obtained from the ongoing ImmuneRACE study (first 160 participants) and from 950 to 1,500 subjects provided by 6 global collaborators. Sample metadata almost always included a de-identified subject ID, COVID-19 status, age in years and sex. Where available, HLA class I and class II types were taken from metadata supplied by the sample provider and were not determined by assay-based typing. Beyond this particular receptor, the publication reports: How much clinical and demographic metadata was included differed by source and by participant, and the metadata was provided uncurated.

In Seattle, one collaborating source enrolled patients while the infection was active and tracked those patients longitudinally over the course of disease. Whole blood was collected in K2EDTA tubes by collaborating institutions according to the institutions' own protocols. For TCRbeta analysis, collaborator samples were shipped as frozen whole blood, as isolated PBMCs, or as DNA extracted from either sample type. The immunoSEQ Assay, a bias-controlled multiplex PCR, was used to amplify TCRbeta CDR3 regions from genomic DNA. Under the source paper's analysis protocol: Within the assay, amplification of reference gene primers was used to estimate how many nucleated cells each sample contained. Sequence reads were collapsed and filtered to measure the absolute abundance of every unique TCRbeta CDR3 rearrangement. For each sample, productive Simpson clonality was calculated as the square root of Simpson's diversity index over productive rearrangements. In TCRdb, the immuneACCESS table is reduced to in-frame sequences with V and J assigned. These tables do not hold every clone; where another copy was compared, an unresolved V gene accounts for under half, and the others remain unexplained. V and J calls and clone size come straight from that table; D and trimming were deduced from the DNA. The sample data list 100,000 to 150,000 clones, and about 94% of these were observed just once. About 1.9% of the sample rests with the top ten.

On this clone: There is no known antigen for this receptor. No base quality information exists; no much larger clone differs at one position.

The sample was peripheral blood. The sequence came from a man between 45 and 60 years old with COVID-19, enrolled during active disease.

The sequence in DNA is TGTGCCAGCAGTCGTAGGGACAATGGCTACAATGAGCAGTTCTTC. Translation gives CASSRRDNGYNEQFF. The chain couples TRBV6-5 to TRBJ2-1; the D gene is perhaps TRBD1, from 6 matching bases. Deletion took 5 bases off V and 3 bases off J, with a span of 14 bases between the germline ends. CDR1 and CDR2, looked up from the germline V gene, are MNHEY and SVGAGI. Taken from cysteine to phenylalanine, the CDR3 has 15 residues. Solely the CDR3 DNA is kept, with 45 bases framed from the first base.